The TCR beta chain under discussion was sequenced for a study of blood T cell repertoires in COVID-19. Germline V gene sequence: CDR1 SGHDT, CDR2 YYEEEE. The junction had 2 bases not matched to a gene; V was cut back by 0 bases and J by 3 bases. This CDR3 comprises 14 residues. Profiling relied on immunoSEQ multiplex PCR, and the TCRdb table lists in-frame clones only, not all of them. The profile shows about 190,000 clones, 65% to 80% of them singletons. Participant ages covered roughly 18 to 89 years across around 22 US areas. Grouping used clinical history reported by participants in a survey and questionnaire.

The chain recombines TRBV5-6 with TRBJ2-7; 8 bases align to TRBD1. The source of this sequence is a woman in her 50s with acute COVID-19. Source material: PBMCs or T cells enriched from blood (not recorded which). CDR3 amino acids: CASSLGGQVYEQYV. CDR3 sequence (DNA): TGTGCCAGCAGCTTGGGGGGACAGGTCTACGAGCAGTACGTC.